This TCR beta chain was captured in a study of blood T cell dynamics during melanoma immunotherapy. Overall study results and limits: Cell-free DNA CDR3 sequences most resembled the immune-effector CD8+ subset, which was also most clonal.

Germline loops: CDR1 SGDLS, CDR2 YYNGEE. CDR3 length: 15 residues. The time point was: week 3, after first cycle of checkpoint inhibitor. Method: immunoSEQ multiplex PCR; TCRdb's copy keeps in-frame clones and lacks some. The data contain roughly 16,000 clones, approximately 94% of them singletons. In regard to this clone: The target antigen is unknown.

Sequencing used effector memory CD8+ T cells from blood, obtained from a patient treated with checkpoint blockade. The receptor comes from a human donor with melanoma. This chain links TRBV9 with TRBJ2-5; perhaps D is TRBD1 or TRBD2 (5 bases each). The DNA end favors TRBJ2-7, so the J call may be wrong. Here the CDR3 DNA reads TGTGCCAGCAGCGTAGCGGTGGGGACGAACTACGAGCAGTACTTC. Translated, it gives CASSVAVGTNYEQYF.